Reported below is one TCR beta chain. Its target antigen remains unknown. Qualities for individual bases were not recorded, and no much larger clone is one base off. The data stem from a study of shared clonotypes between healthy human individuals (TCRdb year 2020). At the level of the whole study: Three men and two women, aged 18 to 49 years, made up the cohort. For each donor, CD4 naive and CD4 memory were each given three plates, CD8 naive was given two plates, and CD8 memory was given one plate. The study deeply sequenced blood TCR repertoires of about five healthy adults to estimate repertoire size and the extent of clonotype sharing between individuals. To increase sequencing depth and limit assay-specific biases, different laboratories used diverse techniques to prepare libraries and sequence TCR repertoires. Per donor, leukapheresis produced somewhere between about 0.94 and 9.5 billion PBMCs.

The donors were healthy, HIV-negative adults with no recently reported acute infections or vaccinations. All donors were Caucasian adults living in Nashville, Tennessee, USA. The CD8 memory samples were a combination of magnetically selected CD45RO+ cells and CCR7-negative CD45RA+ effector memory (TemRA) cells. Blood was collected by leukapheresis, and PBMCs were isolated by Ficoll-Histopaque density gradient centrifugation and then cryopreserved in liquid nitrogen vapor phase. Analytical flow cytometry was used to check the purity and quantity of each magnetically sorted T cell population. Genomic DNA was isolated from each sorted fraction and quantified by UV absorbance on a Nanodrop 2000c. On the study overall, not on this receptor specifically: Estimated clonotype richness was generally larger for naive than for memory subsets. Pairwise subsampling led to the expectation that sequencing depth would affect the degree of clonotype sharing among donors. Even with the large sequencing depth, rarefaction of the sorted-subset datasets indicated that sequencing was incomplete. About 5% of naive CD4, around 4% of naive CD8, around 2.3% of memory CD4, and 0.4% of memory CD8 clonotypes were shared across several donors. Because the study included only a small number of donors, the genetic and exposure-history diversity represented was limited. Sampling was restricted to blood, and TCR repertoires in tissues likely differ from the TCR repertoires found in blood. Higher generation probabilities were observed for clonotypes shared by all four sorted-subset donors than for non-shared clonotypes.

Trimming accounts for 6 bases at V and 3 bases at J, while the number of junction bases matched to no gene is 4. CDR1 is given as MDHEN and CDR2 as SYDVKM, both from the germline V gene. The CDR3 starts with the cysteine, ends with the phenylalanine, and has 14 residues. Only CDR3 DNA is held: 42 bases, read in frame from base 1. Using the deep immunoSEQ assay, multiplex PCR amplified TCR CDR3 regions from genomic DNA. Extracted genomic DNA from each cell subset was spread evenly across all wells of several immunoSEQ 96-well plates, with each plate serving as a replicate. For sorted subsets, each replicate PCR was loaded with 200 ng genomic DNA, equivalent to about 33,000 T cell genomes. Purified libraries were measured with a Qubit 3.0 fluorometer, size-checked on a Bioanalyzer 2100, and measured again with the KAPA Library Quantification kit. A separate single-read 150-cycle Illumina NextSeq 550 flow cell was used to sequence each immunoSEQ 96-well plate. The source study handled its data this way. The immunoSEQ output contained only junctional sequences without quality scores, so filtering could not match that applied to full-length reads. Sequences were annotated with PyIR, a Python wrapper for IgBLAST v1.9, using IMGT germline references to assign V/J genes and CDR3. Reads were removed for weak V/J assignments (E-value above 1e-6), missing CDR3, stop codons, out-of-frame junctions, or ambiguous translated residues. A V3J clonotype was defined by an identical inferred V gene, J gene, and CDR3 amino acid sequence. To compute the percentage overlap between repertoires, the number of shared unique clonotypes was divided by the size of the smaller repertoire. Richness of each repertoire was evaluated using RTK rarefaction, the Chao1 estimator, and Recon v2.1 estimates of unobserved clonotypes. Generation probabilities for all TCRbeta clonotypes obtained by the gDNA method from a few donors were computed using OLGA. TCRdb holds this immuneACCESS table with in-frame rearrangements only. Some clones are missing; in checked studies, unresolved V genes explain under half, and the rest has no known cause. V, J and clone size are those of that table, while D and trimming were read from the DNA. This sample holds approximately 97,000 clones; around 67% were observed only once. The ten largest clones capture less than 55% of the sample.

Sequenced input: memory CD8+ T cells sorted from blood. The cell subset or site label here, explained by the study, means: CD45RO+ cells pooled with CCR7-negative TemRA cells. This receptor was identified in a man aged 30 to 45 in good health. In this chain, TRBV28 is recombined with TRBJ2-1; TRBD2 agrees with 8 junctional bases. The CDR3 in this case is CASRAGGGYNEQFF. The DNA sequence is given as TGTGCCAGCAGGGCCGGGGGGGGCTACAATGAGCAGTTCTTC.